The 22 T cell receptor beta chains in this list originate from one sample, sequenced in a study of identical twins. TCRdb fed the 5' RACE reads into MiXCR, producing one record per CDR3 protein. The data show roughly 690,000 distinct CDR3 sequences, 5.5% to 6.5% seen once. Sequencing was carried out using naive T cells sorted from blood. These receptors all stem from a man between 18 and 35 years old in good health.

The V and J genes are TRBV11-1 and TRBJ2-1; D may match TRBD1 or TRBD2 (5 bases each). Germline assignment: CDR1 SGHAT and CDR2 FQDESV (reference sequence). This CDR3 is 18 amino acids long. V dropped 6 bases and J dropped 8 bases, with 29 bases sitting between them. CDR3 region: CASSSEGKWGLPLDEQFF. The CDR3 coding sequence is TGTGCCAGCAGTTCAGAGGGCAAGTGGGGCCTTCCTTTGGATGAGCAGTTCTTC.

This clonotype was seen ten or more times. The rearrangement links TRBV12-3 or TRBV12-4 to TRBJ2-1, with no clear D. The CDR3 totals 13 residues. Trimming took 5 bases from V and 6 from J, leaving 11 bases between them. In DNA, the CDR3 is TGTGCCAGCAGTCCCACCTCCCTCAATGAGCAGTTCTTC. It specifies CASSPTSLNEQFF.

This clonotype was seen many times. Here the CDR3 reads CSVPSIFGGRTGELFF. DNA of the CDR3: TGCAGCGTTCCTAGTATTTTCGGGGGCCGGACCGGGGAGCTGTTTTTT. The chain links TRBV29-1 to TRBJ2-2, with D perhaps being TRBD1 or TRBD2 (6 bases each). V was pared by 5 bases and J by 5 bases, with 21 bases between. The V gene's germline CDR1 is SQVTM and CDR2 ANQGSEA. This CDR3 region has 16 residues.

This clonotype was counted only a few times. V usage is TRBV11-2 and J usage is TRBJ2-5; D possibly corresponds to TRBD2 (6 bases). V was cut by 3 bases and J by 2 bases, with 16 bases left in between. There are 16 residues in the CDR3. The germline CDR1 and CDR2 sequences are SGHAT and FQNNGV. The CDR3 sequence: CASSLNSAGPQETQYF. The CDR3 nucleotides are TGTGCCAGCAGCTTGAACTCGGCGGGGCCACAAGAGACCCAGTACTTC.

A few counts support this clonotype. The chain combines TRBV9 with TRBJ1-1; perhaps TRBD1 as D (5 bases). The CDR3 runs to 16 residues. Germline lookup yields CDR1 SGDLS and CDR2 YYNGEE. The germline V and J ends were trimmed by 4 bases and 4 bases, with 20 bases remaining between them. The chain's CDR3 is CASSPAGGAEGTEAFF. CDR3 sequence (DNA): TGTGCCAGCAGCCCCGCCGGAGGGGCCGAGGGCACTGAAGCTTTCTTT.

This clonotype was observed a few times. The chain has TRBV19 and TRBJ1-5, with D possibly TRBD1 on 5 matching bases. Trimming shortened V by 1 base and J by 7 bases, and 11 bases separated the two germline ends. The CDR3 sequence is 14 residues long. CDR1 LNHDA and CDR2 SQIVND come from the germline V gene (reference sequence). The CDR3 sequence is CASSIAGGLQPQHF. The CDR3 coding sequence is TGTGCCAGTAGTATAGCGGGGGGTCTCCAGCCCCAGCATTTT. The full variable domain, completed using reference TRBV19 and TRBJ1-5, is DGGITQSPKYLFRKEGQNVTLSCEQNLNHDAMYWYRQDPGQGLRLIYYSQIVNDFQKGDIAEGYSVSREKKESFPLTVTSAQKNPTAFYLCASSIAGGLQPQHFGDGTRLSIL.

This clonotype was counted many times. The rearrangement joins TRBV27 to TRBJ2-7, with D unresolved. Trimming cost V 5 bases and J 4 bases, with 12 bases left between them. CDR1 and CDR2 from the germline V gene are MNHEY and SMNVEV (reference sequence). This CDR3 is 13 amino acids long. The CDR3 sequence: CASSLSREYEQYF. In DNA, the CDR3 is TGTGCCAGCAGTCTGTCAAGGGAATACGAGCAGTACTTC.

This clonotype was observed at least ten times. This chain links TRBV6-1 with TRBJ2-2, with 9 positions matching TRBD2. This CDR3 comprises 17 residues. With V trimmed by 6 bases and J by 4 bases, 12 bases remained unmatched. Looked up from germline, CDR1 is MNHNS and CDR2 is SASEGT. For the CDR3, the DNA is TGTGCCAGCAGCCAGGGGGGTAGCGGGAGAGGCACCGGGGAGCTGTTTTTT. Protein product: CASSQGGSGRGTGELFF.

This clonotype showed up many times. The rearrangement uses TRBV29-1 and TRBJ2-3, with TRBD1 identical over 7 bases. The germline gives CDR1 SQVTM, CDR2 ANQGSEA. V dropped 7 bases and J dropped 4; count of bases not matched to a gene: 14. The CDR3 covers 15 residues. The CDR3 region has the DNA TGCAGCGCGCAATCCCTCGACAGGGCGGCAGATACGCAGTATTTT. Amino acids: CSAQSLDRAADTQYF.

This clonotype came up many times. J is TRBJ2-4 and V is TRBV3-1; D is undetermined. The ends were cut back, 1 base at V and 8 bases at J, with 6 bases in the middle. This CDR3 is built from 12 residues. CDR1 LGHDT and CDR2 YNNKEL come from the germline V gene (reference sequence). The CDR3 reads CASSQVEHIQYF. Here the CDR3 DNA reads TGTGCCAGCAGCCAAGTAGAACACATTCAGTACTTC.

This clonotype occurred many times. The CDR3 here is CRVSTATMALLGGYTF. In nucleotides, the CDR3 is TGCAGGGTATCGACAGCGACTATGGCCCTGTTGGGTGGCTACACCTTC. The chain recombines TRBV20-1 with TRBJ1-2; tentative D call: TRBD1 (5 bases). Germline loops: CDR1 DFQATT, CDR2 SNEGSKA (reference sequence). The length of the CDR3 is 16 residues.

In its sample, this clonotype was seen a few times. The chain joins TRBV27 to TRBJ1-6, with 9 nucleotides matching TRBD1. This CDR3 has 15 residues. V gave up 5 bases and J gave up 8 bases; unmatched junction bases: 7. The germline CDR1 and CDR2 sequences are MNHEY and SMNVEV (reference sequence). The CDR3, as DNA: TGTGCCAGCAGTCCACAGGGGGCGCGGTATTCACCCCTCCACTTT. Its protein product is CASSPQGARYSPLHF.

This clonotype was counted many times. V usage is TRBV29-1 and J usage is TRBJ1-1; D remains unclear. Deletions cut 4 bases from V and 1 base from J, with 10 bases between. The CDR3 consists of 13 residues. Germline CDR1 reads SQVTM; CDR2 reads ANQGSEA. The CDR3 is CSVGMQKNTEAFF. The CDR3 bases are TGCAGCGTTGGTATGCAGAAGAACACTGAAGCTTTCTTT.

The chain combines TRBV25-1 with TRBJ1-1, with D perhaps matching TRBD1 (6 bases). The germline gives CDR1 MGHDK, CDR2 SYGVNS. V dropped 4 bases and J dropped 6 bases, with 15 bases sitting between them. This CDR3 has 14 residues. Written as DNA, the CDR3 is TGTGCCAGCAGTGGACAGCTAAGGGGGGCTGAAGCTTTCTTT. This translates into CASSGQLRGAEAFF.

The sample holds many counts of this clonotype. The chain is built from TRBV4-2 and TRBJ2-3, with D maybe TRBD2 (6 bases). The CDR3 length is 15 residues. Germline V lookup: CDR1 LGHNA, CDR2 YNFKEQ. The V and J ends lost 6 bases and 0 bases respectively, with 13 bases between them. The CDR3 spells CASRVTSGSTDTQYF. CDR3 nucleotides: TGTGCCAGCAGAGTTACCAGCGGGAGCACAGATACGCAGTATTTT.

This clonotype has only a few counts. J is TRBJ2-7 and V is TRBV6-5; the match to TRBD1 covers 10 bases. V was pared by 4 bases and J by 2 bases, with 5 bases of the junction left unmatched. The CDR3 runs 15 residues. Germline CDR1 reads MNHEY; CDR2 reads SVGAGI. The CDR3 here is CASSSMGQGPYEQYV. CDR3 nucleotide sequence: TGTGCCAGCAGTTCCATGGGACAGGGGCCCTACGAGCAGTACGTC.

This clonotype was seen only a few times. This rearrangement joins TRBV12-3 or TRBV12-4 to TRBJ2-1; 13 bases are shared with TRBD2. J lost 10 bases, V lost 5 bases, and 8 bases had no gene match. The CDR3 loop spans 15 amino acids. CDR3 DNA: TGTGCCAGCAGTAAAACTAGCGGGAGGGCCGGGGAGCAGTTCTTC. It specifies CASSKTSGRAGEQFF.

There are a few counts of this clonotype. V is TRBV25-1 and J is TRBJ2-3; TRBD1 agrees at 9 bases. Germline V gene lookup returns CDR1 MGHDK and CDR2 SYGVNS. V lost 4 bases to trimming and J lost 3 bases; unmatched junction nucleotides: 8. CDR3 length equals 16 residues. The CDR3 nucleotides read TGTGCCAGCAGTGGAAGGACAGGGGCCGTTACAGATACGCAGTATTTT. It is translated as CASSGRTGAVTDTQYF.

The J gene is TRBJ2-1, the V gene TRBV4-2, with 9 positions matching TRBD2. The V and J ends lost 2 bases and 8 bases, in that order; junction bases with no gene match: 16. The CDR3 extends over 18 amino acids. Germline CDR1 is LGHNA and CDR2 is YNFKEQ. This CDR3 is CASSQKGPSGNDIDEQFF. CDR3 nucleotide sequence: TGTGCCAGCAGCCAAAAGGGACCTAGCGGGAATGATATCGATGAGCAGTTCTTC.

The sample holds many counts of this clonotype. The chain recombines TRBV7-2 with TRBJ2-7; D is undetermined. The germline V gene has CDR1 SGHTA and CDR2 FQGNSA. V lost 5 bases and J 0 bases, leaving 11 bases between the germline ends. CDR3 length: 14 residues. The CDR3 protein is CASSATMSSYEQYV. In DNA, the CDR3 is TGTGCCAGCAGCGCAACTATGAGCTCCTACGAGCAGTACGTC.

J is TRBJ2-5 and V is TRBV6-1; TRBD2 matches 12 bases. CDR1 is MNHNS, CDR2 SASEGT, per germline. V gave up 4 bases and J gave up 7 bases; unmatched junction bases: 10. CDR3 length: 16 amino acids. CDR3 nucleotide sequence: TGTGCCAGCAGTGGAAGACTAGCGGGAGATCTAGGGACCCAGTACTTC. It encodes CASSGRLAGDLGTQYF.

This clonotype was counted ten times or more. The V gene is TRBV28, the J gene TRBJ2-3; TRBD2 agrees at 10 bases. This CDR3 region has 14 residues. Germline V gene sequence: CDR1 MDHEN, CDR2 SYDVKM. Trimming took 6 bases from V and 3 from J; bases not matched to a gene: 3. The CDR3 protein is CASRASGSTDTQYF. Written as DNA, the CDR3 is TGTGCCAGCAGGGCTAGCGGGAGTACAGATACGCAGTATTTT.